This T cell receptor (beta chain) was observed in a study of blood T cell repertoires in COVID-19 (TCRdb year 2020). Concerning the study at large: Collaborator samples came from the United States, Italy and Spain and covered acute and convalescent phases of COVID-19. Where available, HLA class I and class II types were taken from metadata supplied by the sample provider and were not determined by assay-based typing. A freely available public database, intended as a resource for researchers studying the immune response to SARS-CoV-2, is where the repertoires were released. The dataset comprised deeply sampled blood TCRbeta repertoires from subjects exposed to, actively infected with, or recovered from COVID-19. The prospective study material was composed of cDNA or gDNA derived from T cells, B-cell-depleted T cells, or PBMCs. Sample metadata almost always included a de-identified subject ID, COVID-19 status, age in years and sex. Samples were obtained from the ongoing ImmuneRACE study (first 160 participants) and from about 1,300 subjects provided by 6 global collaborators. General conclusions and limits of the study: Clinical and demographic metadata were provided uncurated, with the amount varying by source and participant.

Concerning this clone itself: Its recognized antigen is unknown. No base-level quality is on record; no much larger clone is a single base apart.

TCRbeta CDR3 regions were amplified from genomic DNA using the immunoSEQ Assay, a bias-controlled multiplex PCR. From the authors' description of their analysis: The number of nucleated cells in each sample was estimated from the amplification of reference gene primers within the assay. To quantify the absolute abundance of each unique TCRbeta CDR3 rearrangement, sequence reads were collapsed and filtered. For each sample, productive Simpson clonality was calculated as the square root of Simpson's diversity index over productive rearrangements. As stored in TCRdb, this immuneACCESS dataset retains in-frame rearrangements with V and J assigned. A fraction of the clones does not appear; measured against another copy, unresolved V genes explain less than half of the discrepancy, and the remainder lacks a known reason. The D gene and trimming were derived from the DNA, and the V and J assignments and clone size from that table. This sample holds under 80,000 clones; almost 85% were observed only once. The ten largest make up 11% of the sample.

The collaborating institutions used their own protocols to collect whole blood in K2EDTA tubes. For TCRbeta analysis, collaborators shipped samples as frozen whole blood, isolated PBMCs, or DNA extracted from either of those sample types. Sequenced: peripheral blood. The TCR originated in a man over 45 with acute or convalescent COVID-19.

At the DNA level, the sequence is TGTGCCAGCAGCTTTACTAGCGGGGGATACTCTGGGGCCAACGTCCTGACTTTC. Its translation reads: CASSFTSGGYSGANVLTF. The rearrangement combines TRBV5-6 with TRBJ2-6; 11 central bases correspond to TRBD2. The CDR3 numbers 18 residues from cysteine through phenylalanine. This entry keeps only the CDR3 DNA: 54 bases, framed from base 1. V ends up 2 bases short and J 0 bases short, with an unmatched junction base count of 4. CDR1 and CDR2 are read off the germline V gene as SGHDT and YYEEEE.